One sample yielded the 8 T cell receptor beta chains listed below, sequenced in a study of cytomegalovirus exposure and HLA in healthy donors (dated by TCRdb to about 2017). Libraries came from the immunoSEQ multiplex PCR assay. A mixture of 60 forward primers for TCR Vbeta segments and 13 reverse primers for TCR Jbeta segments was used in the multiplex PCR. TCRdb retrieved this table from immuneACCESS and kept in-frame rearrangements only. Not all clones are present; in checked studies, unresolved V genes account for under half, and no reason is known for the remainder. This sample gives 150,000 to 200,000 clones in total; around four fifths of them show up just once. The ten largest clones represent around 1.4% of the sample. The source material was PBMCs. The receptors here all came from a male donor in good health and CMV-seronegative.

V gene TRBV2 combines with J gene TRBJ2-4; 10 positions agree with TRBD1. Germline V gene data show CDR1 as SNHLY and CDR2 as FYNNEI. The CDR3 has 16 residues. The V segment lost 6 bases and the J segment 2 bases; nucleotides outside the gene matches: 7. The CDR3 nucleotides are TGTGCCAGCAGGGCCCGGGACAGGGGACCCAAAAACATTCAGTACTTC. As protein: CASRARDRGPKNIQYF.

This rearrangement joins TRBV5-1 to TRBJ2-3; TRBD2 matches 8 bases. Germline trimming cut 7 bases from V and 4 bases from J; bases unmatched to any gene: 14. Germline V gene data show CDR1 as SGHRS and CDR2 as YFSETQ. This CDR3 has 16 amino acids. CDR3 sequence: CASAPGGARGADTQYF. As DNA, the CDR3 is TGCGCCAGCGCACCGGGAGGGGCGCGGGGGGCAGATACGCAGTATTTT.

This clone was counted a single time. Written as DNA, the CDR3 is TGTGCCAGCAGCCCCCGCGGGACAGGGAACACAGATACGCAGTATTTT. It translates to CASSPRGTGNTDTQYF. The gene calls are TRBV7-9 and TRBJ2-3; TRBD1 matches at 9 bases. Germline V gene sequence: CDR1 SEHNR, CDR2 FQNEAQ (reference sequence). Unmatched junction bases numbered 8, after V lost 5 bases and J lost 2 bases. The CDR3 is made up of 16 amino acids.

As concerns this clone: The junction departs from the called germline gene at one end, perhaps through a read error. The rearrangement links TRBV5-4 to TRBJ2-7; D possibly corresponds to TRBD2 (5 bases). Germline V CDR1 and CDR2: SGHNT, YYREEE (reference sequence). The CDR3 length is 12 residues. The CDR3 coding sequence is TGTGCCGGCAGCTTGGGCGGGTGGGAGCAGTACTTC. Translation: CAGSLGGWEQYF.

The V call is TRBV14, the J call TRBJ2-7, with 7 bases lining up with TRBD2. With V trimmed by 4 bases and J by 2 bases, 8 bases remained unmatched. CDR1 is SGHDN and CDR2 is FVKESK in the germline V gene. CDR3 size: 15 residues. CDR3 DNA: TGTGCCAGCAGCCCAAAAAGCGGGGCCGCCTACGAGCAGTACTTC. This encodes CASSPKSGAAYEQYF. Filled out from reference TRBV14 and TRBJ2-7, the complete variable domain reads EAGVTQFPSHSVIEKGQTVTLRCDPISGHDNLYWYRRVMGKEIKFLLHFVKESKQDESGMPNNRFLAERTGGTYSTLKVQPAELEDSGVYFCASSPKSGAAYEQYFGPGTRLTVT.

The CDR3 bases are TGTGCCAGCAGCTTAGGACAGGGGAAAAAGAGCGAGCAGTACTTC. Translation gives CASSLGQGKKSEQYF. The V gene is TRBV7-9, the J gene TRBJ2-7, with 8 nucleotides matching TRBD1. The CDR3 has 15 residues. J lost 6 bases, V lost 1 base, and 8 bases had no gene match. Germline V gene sequence: CDR1 SEHNR, CDR2 FQNEAQ (reference sequence).

The V call is TRBV27, the J call TRBJ2-1, with no clear D. The V end was cut by 4 bases, the J end by 7 bases, with 8 bases between. This CDR3 comprises 12 residues. The V gene's germline CDR1 is MNHEY and CDR2 SMNVEV (reference sequence). CDR3 in DNA: TGTGCCAGCAGTTCCCCCATGAATGAGCAGTTCTTC. Protein: CASSSPMNEQFF.

This clone appeared a single time. The gene calls are TRBV11-2 and TRBJ2-7, with a possible D match to TRBD2 (6 bases). The germline V gene encodes CDR1 SGHAT and CDR2 FQNNGV. CDR3 length: 18 amino acids. V was shortened by 3 bases and J by 6 bases, with 27 bases between the two germline ends. CDR3 sequence reads: CASSFAGLSGPGAFEQYF. The CDR3 DNA reads TGTGCCAGCAGCTTCGCAGGACTTAGCGGCCCTGGGGCATTCGAGCAGTACTTC.